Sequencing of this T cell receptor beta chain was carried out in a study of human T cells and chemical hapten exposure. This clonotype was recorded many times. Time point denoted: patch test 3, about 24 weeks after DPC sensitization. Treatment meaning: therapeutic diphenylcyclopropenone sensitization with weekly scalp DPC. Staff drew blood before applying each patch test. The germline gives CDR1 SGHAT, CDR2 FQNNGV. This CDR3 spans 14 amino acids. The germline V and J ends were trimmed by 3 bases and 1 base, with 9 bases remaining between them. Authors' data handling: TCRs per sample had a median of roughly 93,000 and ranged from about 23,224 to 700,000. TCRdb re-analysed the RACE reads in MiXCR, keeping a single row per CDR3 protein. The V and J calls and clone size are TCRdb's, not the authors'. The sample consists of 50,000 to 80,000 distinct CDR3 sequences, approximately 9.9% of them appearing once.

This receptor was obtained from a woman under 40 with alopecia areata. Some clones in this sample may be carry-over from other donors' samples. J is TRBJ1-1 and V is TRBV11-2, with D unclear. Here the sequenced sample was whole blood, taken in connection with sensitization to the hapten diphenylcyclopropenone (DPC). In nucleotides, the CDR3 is TGTGCCAGCAGCTTTCGACGGAAGAACACTGAAGCTTTCTTT. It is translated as CASSFRRKNTEAFF.